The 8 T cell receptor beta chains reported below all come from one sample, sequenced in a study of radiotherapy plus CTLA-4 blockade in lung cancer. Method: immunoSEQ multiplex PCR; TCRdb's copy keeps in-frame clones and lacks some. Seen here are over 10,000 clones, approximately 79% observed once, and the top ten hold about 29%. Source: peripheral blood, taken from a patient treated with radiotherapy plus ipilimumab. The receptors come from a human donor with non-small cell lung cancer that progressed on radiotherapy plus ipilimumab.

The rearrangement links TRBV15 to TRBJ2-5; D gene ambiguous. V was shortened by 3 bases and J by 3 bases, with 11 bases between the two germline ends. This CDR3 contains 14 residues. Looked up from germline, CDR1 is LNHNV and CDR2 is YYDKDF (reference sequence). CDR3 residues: CATSRGPVEETQYF. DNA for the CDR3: TGTGCCACCAGCAGGGGCCCGGTAGAAGAGACCCAGTACTTC.

The CDR3: CASSEVYGDRGTNEKLFF. DNA of the CDR3: TGTGCCAGCAGTGAAGTATATGGGGACAGGGGCACTAATGAAAAACTGTTTTTT. The chain uses TRBV2 and TRBJ1-4; 10 bases are shared with TRBD1. J gave up 2 bases and V 1 base, and 7 bases lay outside the gene matches. The CDR3 length is 18 residues. The germline CDR1 and CDR2 sequences are SNHLY and FYNNEI.

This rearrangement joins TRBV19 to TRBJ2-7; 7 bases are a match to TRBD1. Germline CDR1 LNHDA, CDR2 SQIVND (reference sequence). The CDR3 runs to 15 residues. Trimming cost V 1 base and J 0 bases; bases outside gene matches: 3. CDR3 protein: CASSIGTGDSYEQYF. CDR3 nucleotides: TGTGCCAGTAGTATAGGAACAGGGGACTCCTACGAGCAGTACTTC.

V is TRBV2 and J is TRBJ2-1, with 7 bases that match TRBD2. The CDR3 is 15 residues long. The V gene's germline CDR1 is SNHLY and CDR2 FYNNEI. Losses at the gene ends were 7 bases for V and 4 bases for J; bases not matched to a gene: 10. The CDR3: CASKISSGSYNEQFF. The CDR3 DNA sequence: TGTGCCAGCAAGATTAGTAGCGGGTCTTACAATGAGCAGTTCTTC.

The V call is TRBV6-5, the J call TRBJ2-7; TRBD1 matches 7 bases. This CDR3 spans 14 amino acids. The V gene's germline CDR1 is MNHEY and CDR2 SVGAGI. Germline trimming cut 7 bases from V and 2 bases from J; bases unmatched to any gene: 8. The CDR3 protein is CASTLDRRAYEQYF. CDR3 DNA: TGTGCCAGCACCCTGGACAGGAGAGCCTACGAGCAGTACTTC.

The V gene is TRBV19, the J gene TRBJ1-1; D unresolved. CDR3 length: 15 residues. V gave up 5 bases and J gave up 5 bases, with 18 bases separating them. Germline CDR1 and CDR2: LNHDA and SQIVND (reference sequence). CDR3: CASSGHRTTGTEAFF. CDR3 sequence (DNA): TGTGCCAGTAGTGGCCATCGGACCACCGGAACTGAAGCTTTCTTT.

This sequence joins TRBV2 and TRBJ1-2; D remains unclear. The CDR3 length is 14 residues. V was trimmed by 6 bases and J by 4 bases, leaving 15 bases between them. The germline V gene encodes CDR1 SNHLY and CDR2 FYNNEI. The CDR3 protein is CASRGENSFYGYTF. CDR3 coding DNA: TGTGCCAGCAGGGGCGAGAACAGCTTCTATGGCTACACCTTC.

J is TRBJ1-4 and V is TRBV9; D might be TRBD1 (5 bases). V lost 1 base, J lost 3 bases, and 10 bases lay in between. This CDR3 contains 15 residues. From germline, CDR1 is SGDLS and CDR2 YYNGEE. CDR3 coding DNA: TGTGCCAGCAGCGTACAAGGGGCGTCTAATGAAAAACTGTTTTTT. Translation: CASSVQGASNEKLFF.